The 27 T cell receptor beta chains below come from one sample, sequenced in a study of response to subunit inactivated influenza vaccine. Using its own MiXCR run on the RT-PCR reads, TCRdb lists one record per CDR3 protein. Among 150,000 or so distinct CDR3 sequences listed, around 9.9% were seen once. Specimen: non-naive T cells sorted from PBMCs, collected roughly 48 days after vaccination. The receptor set was obtained from a man over 45 who received an inactivated influenza vaccine.

The CDR3: CASSLGTLLSGANVLTF. The CDR3 nucleotides read TGTGCCAGCAGCTTAGGGACCCTCCTAAGTGGGGCCAACGTCCTGACTTTC. The chain joins TRBV7-2 to TRBJ2-6; D is undetermined. The V gene lost 1 base and the J gene lost 3 bases, with 13 bases spanning the gap. The CDR3 is 17 residues long. Per the germline V gene, CDR1 is SGHTA and CDR2 is FQGNSA. The entire variable domain, with the rest obtained from reference TRBV7-2 and TRBJ2-6, is as follows: GAGVSQSPSNKVTEKGKDVELRCDPISGHTALYWYRQSLGQGLEFLIYFQGNSAPDKSGLPSDRFSAERTGGSVSTLTIQRTQQEDSAVYLCASSLGTLLSGANVLTFGAGSRLTVL.

This clonotype occurred many times. This chain uses TRBV5-1 with TRBJ2-1; 9 bases line up with TRBD1. Germline V gene data show CDR1 as SGHRS and CDR2 as YFSETQ. The trim removed 4 bases at V and 6 bases at J, leaving 5 bases unmatched. The CDR3 sequence is 14 residues long. The CDR3 DNA reads as TGCGCCAGCAGCGAGGGACAGGGATTCAATGAGCAGTTCTTC. It encodes CASSEGQGFNEQFF.

The chain employs TRBV5-5 and TRBJ1-6; 10 bases agree with TRBD1. Germline V gene sequence: CDR1 SGHKS, CDR2 YYEKEE (reference sequence). The trim removed 0 bases at V and 9 bases at J, leaving 0 bases unmatched. CDR3 length: 14 amino acids. The CDR3 nucleotides read TGTGCCAGCAGCTTGGGGACAGGGGGTTCACCCCTCCACTTT. It codes for CASSLGTGGSPLHF.

A note on this clonotype: A much larger clone lies one base from this, so it may be a read error. Given the absence of the conserved phenylalanine or tryptophan at the CDR3 end, a read error is likely. The chain joins TRBV11-2 to TRBJ2-4; 8 bases fit TRBD2. V lost 6 bases, J lost 1 base, and 14 bases stayed unmatched. The CDR3 sequence is 18 residues long. Per the germline V gene, CDR1 is SGHAT and CDR2 is FQNNGV. The CDR3 region has the DNA TGTGCCAGCAGTTTACAGGCGGGGGGCGCAGTGGCCAAAAACATTCAGTACTGC. Translating it yields CASSLQAGGAVAKNIQYC.

This clonotype was detected many times. The chain recombines TRBV20-1 with TRBJ2-3; the match to TRBD2 covers 12 bases. Germline lookup yields CDR1 DFQATT and CDR2 SNEGSKA (reference sequence). Trimming at V came to 5 bases and at J to 8 bases, leaving 5 bases not matched to a gene. This CDR3 has 13 residues. The CDR3 reads CSASGLAGSTQYF. CDR3 bases: TGCAGTGCTTCTGGACTAGCGGGAAGTACGCAGTATTTT.

The sample holds a few counts of this clonotype. The chain carries TRBV10-2 and TRBJ2-2; weak D call: TRBD2 (5 bases). The V gene's germline CDR1 is WSHSY and CDR2 SAAADI. V shed 4 bases and J shed 8 bases, with 17 bases lying between them. The CDR3 totals 15 residues. The CDR3 sequence: CASSGGRRSVGELFF. CDR3 coding DNA: TGCGCCAGCAGTGGAGGACGGAGGAGTGTTGGGGAGCTGTTTTTT.

The chain is built from TRBV20-1 and TRBJ1-1; TRBD1 matches 7 bases. The CDR3 is 14 residues long. CDR1 and CDR2 (germline): DFQATT, SNEGSKA (reference sequence). V lost 3 bases, J lost 4 bases, and 8 bases stayed unmatched. The CDR3, as DNA: TGCAGTGCTAGGACAGGGAGCTATGCCACTGAAGCTTTCTTT. Translation: CSARTGSYATEAFF.

The chain employs TRBV5-6 and TRBJ2-5; 9 bases align to TRBD1. This CDR3 region has 16 residues. Losses at the gene ends were 4 bases for V and 1 base for J; bases not matched to a gene: 8. Germline CDR1 and CDR2: SGHDT and YYEEEE. CDR3 amino acids: CASSHNLDRGQETQYF. CDR3 DNA: TGTGCCAGCAGCCACAATTTGGACAGGGGCCAAGAGACCCAGTACTTC.

This sequence joins TRBV4-2 and TRBJ2-1; D unresolved. CDR1 is LGHNA, CDR2 YNFKEQ, per germline. Deletions cut 2 bases from V and 9 bases from J, with 11 bases between. The CDR3 runs 13 residues. Here the CDR3 DNA reads TGTGCCAGCAGCCAAACAGAAAAGAGTGAGCAGTTCTTC. This codes for CASSQTEKSEQFF.

The sample holds a few counts of this clonotype. The chain links TRBV15 to TRBJ2-2, with D uncertain. Trimming took off 9 bases at V and 1 base at J, with 9 bases between the two ends. There are 13 residues in the CDR3. Germline V gene lookup returns CDR1 LNHNV and CDR2 YYDKDF (reference sequence). The CDR3 DNA is TGTGCCACAATGGGCGGGAACACCGGGGAGCTGTTTTTT. Protein product: CATMGGNTGELFF.

This clonotype has just a few counts. The chain couples TRBV10-3 to TRBJ1-2, with no clear D. The germline V gene has CDR1 ENHRY and CDR2 SYGVKD. The CDR3 is 12 residues long. V was cut by 3 bases and J by 4 bases, with 6 bases left in between. CDR3 protein: CAISDVAYGYTF. In DNA, the CDR3 is TGTGCCATCAGTGATGTGGCCTATGGCTACACCTTC.

Many counts were recorded for this clonotype. The genes are TRBV12-3 or TRBV12-4 and TRBJ1-1, with 8 positions matching TRBD1. The CDR3 covers 14 residues. The trim removed 5 bases at V and 1 base at J, leaving 3 bases unmatched. In DNA form, the CDR3 reads TGTGCCAGCAGTACCGGACAGGGGAACACTGAAGCTTTCTTT. Its translation: CASSTGQGNTEAFF.

This clonotype has a handful of counts. This chain links TRBV14 with TRBJ2-7; D is unresolved. Germline assignment: CDR1 SGHDN and CDR2 FVKESK. The CDR3 is 13 residues long. Trimming removed 3 bases at V and 9 bases at J, with 15 bases between. In nucleotides, the CDR3 is TGTGCCAGCAGCCAGCTCGCAGGCCTCGGGCAGTACTTC. Translating it yields CASSQLAGLGQYF.

V usage is TRBV29-1 and J usage is TRBJ2-3; a possible D gene is TRBD1 (5 bases). Per the germline V gene, CDR1 is SQVTM and CDR2 is ANQGSEA. V gave up 4 bases and J gave up 2 bases, with 10 bases separating them. The CDR3 has 13 residues. The DNA for the CDR3 is TGCAGCGTTGGGGGCCGTTACACAGATACGCAGTATTTT. Translation gives CSVGGRYTDTQYF.

This clonotype has more than one count but fewer than ten. This sequence joins TRBV6-1 and TRBJ1-1, with D possibly TRBD1 on 6 matching bases. V was shortened by 2 bases and J by 10 bases, with 14 bases between the two germline ends. The CDR3 consists of 13 residues. Germline-derived CDR1 and CDR2 are MNHNS and SASEGT. The CDR3 DNA follows: TGTGCCAGCAGTGAACGCCCAGGGGACGGAGCTTTCTTT. Encoded protein: CASSERPGDGAFF.

This clonotype has at least ten counts. The gene calls are TRBV5-1 and TRBJ2-3; 7 bases map to TRBD2. The germline CDR1 and CDR2 sequences are SGHRS and YFSETQ. With 4 bases clipped from V and 5 bases from J, the junction kept 7 bases outside the gene matches. The CDR3 loop spans 14 amino acids. CDR3: CASSDRDYLDTQYF. The CDR3 DNA reads as TGCGCCAGCAGCGACCGGGACTATTTAGATACGCAGTATTTT.

There are a few counts of this clonotype. The V gene is TRBV5-5, the J gene TRBJ2-2; TRBD1 matches 8 bases. The CDR3 sequence is 16 residues long. Germline CDR1 reads SGHKS; CDR2 reads YYEKEE (reference sequence). The ends lost 6 bases at V and 5 bases at J; junction bases unmatched: 12. CDR3 amino acids: CASNRNTGGWTGELFF. CDR3 DNA sequence: TGTGCCAGCAACCGAAATACAGGGGGTTGGACCGGGGAGCTGTTTTTT.

This clonotype was picked up a small number of times. The chain joins TRBV5-1 to TRBJ2-1, with D unresolved. Trimming cost V 1 base and J 4 bases, with 6 bases left between them. The CDR3 is 13 residues long. Germline V gene data show CDR1 as SGHRS and CDR2 as YFSETQ. CDR3: CASSLSAYNEQFF. The CDR3 coding sequence is TGCGCCAGCAGCTTGTCTGCTTACAATGAGCAGTTCTTC.

This clonotype was seen a few times. This chain connects TRBV6-1 to TRBJ2-7; D remains unclear. The CDR3 spans 14 residues. Trimming took 6 bases from V and 4 from J, leaving 16 bases between them. Germline values: CDR1 MNHNS, CDR2 SASEGT. CDR3 sequence reads: CASSRGPERYEQYF. CDR3 bases: TGTGCCAGCAGCCGCGGACCCGAAAGGTACGAGCAGTACTTC.

CDR3 loop: CASSLTLSGPYEQYF. CDR3 nucleotide sequence: TGTGCCAGCAGTTTGACCCTGTCGGGCCCCTACGAGCAGTACTTC. V and J are TRBV28 and TRBJ2-7; D not certain. Germline V gene sequence: CDR1 MDHEN, CDR2 SYDVKM. V lost 3 bases, J lost 2 bases, and 14 bases lay in between. CDR3 length equals 15 residues.

This clonotype was seen repeatedly, ten times or more. The gene calls are TRBV20-1 and TRBJ1-2; no definite D call. The V end lost 5 bases, the J end lost 6 bases, and 22 bases lay between the germline ends. CDR3 length: 15 residues. Germline V gives CDR1 DFQATT, CDR2 SNEGSKA (reference sequence). CDR3 amino acids: CSASTLARAVNGYTF. The CDR3 DNA sequence: TGCAGTGCTTCGACCCTGGCCCGAGCGGTAAATGGCTACACCTTC.

This chain uses TRBV3-1 with TRBJ2-7, with D possibly TRBD1 on 6 matching bases. CDR3 length: 15 amino acids. CDR1 LGHDT and CDR2 YNNKEL come from the germline V gene (reference sequence). The V end lost 0 bases, the J end lost 3 bases, and 12 bases lay between the germline ends. CDR3 residues: CASSQDGGLRYEQYF. The CDR3 nucleotides read TGTGCCAGCAGCCAAGATGGGGGCTTACGCTACGAGCAGTACTTC.

The rearrangement joins TRBV9 to TRBJ1-1; D not resolved. The ends were cut back, 0 bases at V and 5 bases at J, with 14 bases in the middle. In germline, CDR1 is SGDLS, CDR2 YYNGEE. The CDR3 runs 15 residues. CDR3 region: CASSVGGLPGTEAFF. Written as DNA, the CDR3 is TGTGCCAGCAGCGTAGGAGGCCTGCCGGGGACTGAAGCTTTCTTT.

This clonotype has ten or more counts. CDR3 region: CASSQISGGTRGEQFF. The DNA of the CDR3 is TGTGCCAGCAGCCAGATTAGCGGGGGGACGCGTGGCGAGCAGTTCTTC. This chain uses TRBV12-3 or TRBV12-4 with TRBJ2-1; 10 bases line up with TRBD2. This CDR3 comprises 16 residues. V lost 6 bases, J lost 10 bases, and 15 bases stayed unmatched.

This clonotype was found many times. V is TRBV6-2 or TRBV6-3 and J is TRBJ2-3; 10 nucleotides agree with TRBD2. Per germline, CDR1 MNHEY and CDR2 SVGEGT. Germline trimming cut 6 bases from V and 1 base from J; bases unmatched to any gene: 4. The CDR3 consists of 15 residues. CDR3 region: CASSPGTSGTDTQYF. In nucleotides, the CDR3 is TGTGCCAGCAGCCCTGGGACTAGCGGCACAGATACGCAGTATTTT.

This clonotype was detected a few times. The V gene is TRBV20-1, the J gene TRBJ1-2; D remains ambiguous. The germline V gene has CDR1 DFQATT and CDR2 SNEGSKA (reference sequence). This CDR3 region has 11 residues. Between the trimmed V and J ends, which lost 1 base and 11 bases, there was a span of 11 bases. CDR3 bases: TGCAGTGCTAGAGTCGGCCCGGATTACACCTTC. This gives the protein CSARVGPDYTF.

The chain recombines TRBV4-2 with TRBJ2-7, with D possibly being TRBD2 (5 bases). This CDR3 is built from 13 residues. Germline CDR1 and CDR2: LGHNA and YNFKEQ. Deletions cut 4 bases from V and 6 bases from J, with 13 bases between. The CDR3 reads CASSRGREGEQYF. Written as DNA, the CDR3 is TGTGCCAGCAGCCGCGGACGAGAGGGCGAGCAGTACTTC.